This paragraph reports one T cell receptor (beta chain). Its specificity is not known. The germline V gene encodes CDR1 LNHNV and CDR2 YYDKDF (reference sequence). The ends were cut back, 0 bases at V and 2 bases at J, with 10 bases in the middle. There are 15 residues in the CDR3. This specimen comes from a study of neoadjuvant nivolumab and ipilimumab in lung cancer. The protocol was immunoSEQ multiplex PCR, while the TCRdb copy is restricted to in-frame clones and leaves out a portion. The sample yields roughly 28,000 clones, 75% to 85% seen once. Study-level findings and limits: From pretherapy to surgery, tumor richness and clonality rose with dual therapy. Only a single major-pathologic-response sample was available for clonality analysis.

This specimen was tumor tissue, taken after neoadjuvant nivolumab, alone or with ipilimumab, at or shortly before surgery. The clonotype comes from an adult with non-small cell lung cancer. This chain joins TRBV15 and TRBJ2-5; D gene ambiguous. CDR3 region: CATSRDIGPQETQYF. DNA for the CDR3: TGTGCCACCAGCAGAGATATAGGGCCGCAAGAGACCCAGTACTTC. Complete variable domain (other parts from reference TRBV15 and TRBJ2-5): DAMVIQNPRYQVTQFGKPVTLSCSQTLNHNVMYWYQQKSSQAPKLLFHYYDKDFNNEADTPDNFQSRRPNTSFCFLDIRSPGLGDTAMYLCATSRDIGPQETQYFGPGTRLLVL.